This TCR beta chain is drawn from a study of blood T cell repertoires in COVID-19 (TCRdb year 2020). Broadly, across the study: Samples covering the acute and convalescent phases of COVID-19 were provided by collaborators in the United States, Italy and Spain. The prospective study material was composed of cDNA or gDNA derived from T cells, B-cell-depleted T cells, or PBMCs. Subjects who had been exposed to COVID-19, were actively infected with it, or had recovered from it provided the deeply sampled blood TCRbeta repertoires that made up the dataset. The repertoires were released in a freely available public database intended as a resource for research on the immune response to SARS-CoV-2. The samples were drawn from two sources: the first 160 participants of the ongoing ImmuneRACE study, and 1,254 subjects contributed by 6 global collaborators. A de-identified subject ID, COVID-19 status, age in years and sex were almost always included in the sample metadata. Where available, HLA class I and class II types were obtained from metadata supplied by the sample provider rather than from assay-based typing.

Including cysteine and phenylalanine, the CDR3 has 15 amino acids. CDR3 DNA only is kept here, 45 bases in frame from base 1. Ends trimmed: V by 5 bases, J by 1 base; bases unmatched to a gene: 5. As encoded in the germline V gene, CDR1 is SGHTA while CDR2 is FQGTGA. The immunoSEQ Assay, a bias-controlled multiplex PCR, was used to amplify TCRbeta CDR3 regions from genomic DNA. On the authors' methods: The number of nucleated cells in each sample was estimated by amplification of reference gene primers within the assay. To quantify the absolute abundance of each unique TCRbeta CDR3 rearrangement, sequence reads were collapsed and filtered. For each sample, productive Simpson clonality was calculated by taking the square root of Simpson's diversity index across productive rearrangements. The source is immuneACCESS, and TCRdb retained only in-frame sequences with V and J called. Part of the clones is not carried over; for the studies checked, unresolved V genes explain less than half of this, and the remainder is unexplained. V, J and clone size derive from that table, while D and trimming were established from the DNA sequence. The sample has about 75,000 clones on record, approximately 82% of them singletons. About 22% of the sample goes to the ten largest clones.

Results the study describes overall, beyond this receptor: The amount of clinical and demographic metadata varied by source and participant and was provided uncurated.

Notes on this clone: Which antigen it targets is not known. Base qualities are not at hand, and no much larger clone is one base apart.

Collaborating institutions collected whole blood in K2EDTA tubes following their own protocols. For TCRbeta analysis, collaborator samples were shipped as frozen whole blood, as isolated PBMCs, or as DNA extracted from either sample type. The sequenced sample was peripheral blood. The chain joins TRBV7-3 to TRBJ2-1; TRBD2 matches 7 bases in the middle. This receptor was taken from a woman aged 50 to 60 with acute or convalescent COVID-19. The sequenced DNA: TGTGCCAGCAGCAAGAGCGGGGTTTCCTACAATGAGCAGTTCTTC. The encoded protein is CASSKSGVSYNEQFF.